The 22 T cell receptor beta chains reported below all come from one sample, sequenced in a study of T cell changes during pregnancy in multiple sclerosis. The assay was immunoSEQ multiplex PCR, and TCRdb's table has in-frame clones only and misses some. This table has tens of thousands of clones, 91% appearing once. The material was peripheral blood, obtained after pregnancy. The receptors derive from a female donor in good health, enrolled as a control in a pregnancy study.

The genes are TRBV28 and TRBJ1-3; no definite D call. Germline V CDR1 and CDR2: MDHEN, SYDVKM. V was shortened by 6 bases and J by 1 base, with 13 bases between the two germline ends. The CDR3 consists of 15 residues. The CDR3 bases are TGTGCCAGCAGCCAGGTTTTCTTATCTGGAAACACCATATATTTT. It is translated as CASSQVFLSGNTIYF. The variable domain in full, completed from reference TRBV28 and TRBJ1-3, reads DVKVTQSSRYLVKRTGEKVFLECVQDMDHENMFWYRQDPGLGLRLIYFSYDVKMKEKGDIPEGYSVSREKKERFSLILESASTNQTSMYLCASSQVFLSGNTIYFGEGSWLTVV.

The chain joins TRBV19 to TRBJ1-5; maybe TRBD1 (5 bases). Germline V gene sequence: CDR1 LNHDA, CDR2 SQIVND (reference sequence). V lost 5 bases to trimming and J lost 0 bases, with 14 bases between them. The CDR3 contains 16 residues. The CDR3 DNA reads TGTGCCAGTAGTTTAAGACAGATACATAGCAATCAGCCCCAGCATTTT. Protein sequence: CASSLRQIHSNQPQHF. The whole variable domain, remainder taken from reference TRBV19 and TRBJ1-5, is DGGITQSPKYLFRKEGQNVTLSCEQNLNHDAMYWYRQDPGQGLRLIYYSQIVNDFQKGDIAEGYSVSREKKESFPLTVTSAQKNPTAFYLCASSLRQIHSNQPQHFGDGTRLSIL.

This clone has a single count. The chain combines TRBV30 with TRBJ1-2; D may be TRBD1 (6 bases). The CDR3 totals 14 residues. The germline V and J ends were trimmed by 2 bases and 7 bases, with 17 bases remaining between them. Germline V gene data show CDR1 as GTSNPN and CDR2 as SVGIG (reference sequence). The CDR3 loop is CAWSFTGARGGYTF. Written as DNA, the CDR3 is TGTGCCTGGAGTTTTACCGGGGCCAGGGGTGGCTACACCTTC. Drawing the rest from reference TRBV30 and TRBJ1-2, the complete variable domain is SQTIHQWPATLVQPVGSPLSLECTVEGTSNPNLYWYRQAAGRGLQLLFYSVGIGQISSEVPQNLSASRPQDRQFILSSKKLLLSDSGFYLCAWSFTGARGGYTFGSGTRLTVV.

The rearrangement links TRBV25-1 to TRBJ1-1; a weak D match, TRBD1 (6 bases). Germline assignment: CDR1 MGHDK and CDR2 SYGVNS. The CDR3 loop spans 14 amino acids. V dropped 0 bases and J dropped 5 bases, with 10 bases sitting between them. CDR3 DNA sequence: TGTGCCAGCAGTGAATACGGGGGGCGGACTGAAGCTTTCTTT. Amino acid sequence: CASSEYGGRTEAFF.

The chain joins TRBV4-2 to TRBJ2-3; 9 nucleotides align to TRBD2. The germline CDR1 and CDR2 sequences are LGHNA and YNFKEQ. This CDR3 spans 17 amino acids. V shed 0 bases, J shed 7 bases, and the junction held 11 bases outside the gene matches. CDR3 DNA: TGTGCCAGCAGCCAAGAGGGGACTAGCCAGCAGGTGAATACGCAGTATTTT. Amino acids: CASSQEGTSQQVNTQYF.

The chain carries TRBV5-1 and TRBJ1-1, with unresolved D. The V end lost 2 bases, the J end lost 1 base, and 9 bases lay between the germline ends. The CDR3 covers 14 residues. Germline V gene sequence: CDR1 SGHRS, CDR2 YFSETQ. This CDR3 is CASSLIDKNTEAFF. CDR3 in DNA: TGCGCCAGCAGCTTAATAGACAAGAACACTGAAGCTTTCTTT.

The chain carries TRBV5-1 and TRBJ1-1; TRBD1 might be the D (6 bases). Trimming cost V 6 bases and J 1 base, with 10 bases left between them. The length of the CDR3 is 13 residues. CDR1 and CDR2 from the germline V gene are SGHRS and YFSETQ. In DNA, the CDR3 is TGCGCCAGCAAAAAGGGGGAGAACACTGAAGCTTTCTTT. This translates into CASKKGENTEAFF.

This chain connects TRBV7-6 to TRBJ2-7, with D possibly being TRBD2 (7 bases). This CDR3 has 13 residues. The ends were cut back, 3 bases at V and 5 bases at J, with 11 bases in the middle. Germline V gene data show CDR1 as SGHVS and CDR2 as FNYEAQ. CDR3 sequence: CASSFRGGNEQYF. Written as DNA, the CDR3 is TGTGCCAGCAGCTTCAGGGGAGGGAACGAGCAGTACTTC. Based on the CDR3 plus reference TRBV7-6 and TRBJ2-7, the full variable domain is GAGVSQSPRYKVTKRGQDVALRCDPISGHVSLYWYRQALGQGPEFLTYFNYEAQQDKSGLPNDRFSAERPEGSISTLTIQRTEQRDSAMYRCASSFRGGNEQYFGPGTRLTVT.

The chain joins TRBV2 to TRBJ2-2; 9 nucleotides line up with TRBD1. This CDR3 spans 15 amino acids. Trimming removed 3 bases from V and 7 bases from J; junction bases left unmatched: 6. Germline lookup yields CDR1 SNHLY and CDR2 FYNNEI. The CDR3 bases are TGTGCCAGCAGTGAGCATACAGGGGGCGGCGGGGAGCTGTTTTTT. Its translation: CASSEHTGGGGELFF.

This clone was seen once. The chain uses TRBV10-2 and TRBJ1-3, with 7 bases identical to TRBD1. This CDR3 has 15 amino acids. V shed 6 bases and J 4 bases; nucleotides not matched to a gene: 9. Per germline, CDR1 WSHSY and CDR2 SAAADI. The DNA for the CDR3 is TGCGCCAGCAGAGAACCGGGACAGATGGGAAACACCATATATTTT. Residues: CASREPGQMGNTIYF.

This chain connects TRBV14 to TRBJ2-7, with 11 bases that match TRBD1. Germline trimming cut 5 bases from V and 2 bases from J; bases unmatched to any gene: 5. The CDR3 length is 15 residues. The V gene's germline CDR1 is SGHDN and CDR2 FVKESK. The CDR3 is CASSRSGQGAYEQYF. The CDR3 nucleotides are TGTGCCAGCAGCAGATCGGGACAGGGGGCCTACGAGCAGTACTTC.

V usage is TRBV14 and J usage is TRBJ1-1, with D maybe TRBD1 (6 bases). The germline gives CDR1 SGHDN, CDR2 FVKESK. The CDR3 runs 15 residues. V dropped 4 bases and J dropped 8 bases, with 20 bases sitting between them. CDR3 in amino acids: CASSPAERGYVEAFF. As DNA, the CDR3 is TGTGCCAGCAGCCCAGCCGAAAGGGGGTATGTAGAAGCTTTCTTT.

The chain couples TRBV5-4 to TRBJ2-7; the D gene is possibly TRBD1 (5 bases). The germline V gene has CDR1 SGHNT and CDR2 YYREEE (reference sequence). The CDR3 loop spans 13 amino acids. Trimming removed 4 bases at V and 3 bases at J, with 11 bases between. Written as DNA, the CDR3 is TGTGCCAGCAGCCCGGACACAAACTACGAGCAGTACTTC. Amino acids: CASSPDTNYEQYF.

V and J are TRBV5-1 and TRBJ1-6; 9 bases are a match to TRBD1. The germline gives CDR1 SGHRS, CDR2 YFSETQ. Losses at the gene ends were 4 bases for V and 9 bases for J; bases not matched to a gene: 11. The CDR3 has 16 amino acids. The CDR3 loop reads CASSSRTGVDGSPLHF. CDR3 nucleotide sequence: TGCGCCAGCAGCAGCAGGACAGGGGTTGATGGTTCACCCCTCCACTTT.

A word on this clone: At one end the junction does not follow the germline gene, possibly because of a read error. V usage is TRBV6-4 and J usage is TRBJ1-5; D is possibly TRBD1 (6 bases). Germline V gene lookup returns CDR1 MRHNA and CDR2 SNTAGT. CDR3 length: 12 amino acids. CDR3 nucleotide sequence: TGTGCCAGCAGTCCGACCTCCCACTTACAGGGTTTT. Encoded protein: CASSPTSHLQGF.

This clone was seen only once. The chain employs TRBV14 and TRBJ1-1; D not certain. V was clipped by 0 bases and J by 1 base, with 12 bases between them. Germline assignment: CDR1 SGHDN and CDR2 FVKESK. This CDR3 is built from 16 residues. Here the CDR3 reads CASSQEVSTGNTEAFF. The CDR3 region has the DNA TGTGCCAGCAGCCAAGAAGTGTCTACGGGGAACACTGAAGCTTTCTTT.

V is TRBV10-1 and J is TRBJ2-3, with 9 positions matching TRBD2. This CDR3 is 16 amino acids long. The trim removed 0 bases at V and 3 bases at J, leaving 4 bases unmatched. Germline lookup yields CDR1 WNHNN and CDR2 SYGVQD (reference sequence). CDR3 protein: CASSESVSGRTDTQYF. The CDR3, as DNA: TGCGCCAGCAGTGAGTCTGTGAGCGGGAGGACAGATACGCAGTATTTT.

V and J are TRBV21-1 and TRBJ2-4; the table's D call TRBD2 went unverified against the DNA. TRBV21-1 is a pseudogene locus. This CDR3 is built from 14 residues. This CDR3 reads CASSKARSKNIQYF. The DNA for the CDR3 is TGTGCCAGCAGCAAAGCGAGATCCAAAAACATTCAGTACTTC.

The rearrangement joins TRBV29-1 to TRBJ2-7; D might be TRBD1 (6 bases). The germline V and J ends were trimmed by 4 bases and 2 bases, with 12 bases remaining between them. The CDR3 runs 13 residues. CDR1 is SQVTM, CDR2 ANQGSEA, per germline. CDR3 amino acids: CSVVGTSPYEQYF. The DNA of the CDR3 is TGCAGCGTTGTTGGGACATCCCCCTACGAGCAGTACTTC.

V usage is TRBV6-5 and J usage is TRBJ1-2, with TRBD1 matching over 7 bases. The junction had 8 bases not matched to a gene; V was cut back by 2 bases and J by 8 bases. The CDR3 has 14 residues. Germline values: CDR1 MNHEY, CDR2 SVGAGI. In nucleotides, the CDR3 is TGTGCCAGCAGTTACGGTTTGACAGGGAGAGGCTACACCTTC. Protein product: CASSYGLTGRGYTF.

The chain is built from TRBV21-1 and TRBJ2-7; the table's D call, TRBD1, was not checked against the DNA. TRBV21-1 is a recognized pseudogene. This CDR3 contains 16 residues. For the CDR3, the DNA is TGTGCCAGCAGCCCCAAACACAGGTCTCGGATCTACGAGCAGTACTTC. Its translation is CASSPKHRSRIYEQYF.

The chain has TRBV7-2 and TRBJ2-1; 9 positions match TRBD2. The CDR3 loop spans 17 amino acids. V lost 5 bases, J lost 0 bases, and 8 bases stayed unmatched. Germline CDR1 is SGHTA and CDR2 is FQGNSA. The CDR3 coding sequence is TGTGCCAGCAGCCGAGGGCTAGCGGGGAGCTCCTACAATGAGCAGTTCTTC. Translating gives CASSRGLAGSSYNEQFF.